A selection of T cell receptor beta chains follows, all from one sample in a study of cytotoxic CD8 clonotypes in ibrutinib-treated CLL. Libraries were prepared by immunoSEQ multiplex PCR; TCRdb keeps only in-frame clonotypes and omits some of them. The sample has about 25,000 clones, almost 85% seen once; the top ten hold about 8%. The specimen comprised PBMCs, sampled after 24 months of ibrutinib treatment. The receptors shown here come from a human donor with chronic lymphocytic leukemia. CDR3s include the opening cysteine and the closing phenylalanine or tryptophan. The D gene is left open where the match is weak. The size field is filled for only some rows; it gives once, few, many or a size class.

j_gene,abundance,v_gene,d_gene,CDR3nt,CDR3aa
TRBJ1-5,-,TRBV4-1,-,TGCGCCAGCAGCCAAGAACAGGGAAGGGGCAATCAGCCCCAGCATTTT,CASSQEQGRGNQPQHF
TRBJ2-7,-,TRBV6-5,TRBD1,TGTGCCAGCAGGACGGACAGGGGGGCCTACGAGCAGTACTTC,CASRTDRGAYEQYF
TRBJ2-5,once,TRBV30,TRBD2,TGTGCCTGCCATCCGGCGGGGGGGCGTTTAGAGACCCAGTACTTC,CACHPAGGRLETQYF
TRBJ2-4,once,TRBV19,-,TGTGCCAGTTGCGAATCCGAGGGGAACATTCAGTACTTC,CASCESEGNIQYF
TRBJ2-3,-,TRBV5-6,-,TGTGCCAGCAGCATGTGGACAGACCTTGGGACAGATACGCAGTATTTT,CASSMWTDLGTDTQYF
TRBJ2-5,-,TRBV6-5,-,TGTGCCAGCCGGGCCAACGGTGGGACCCAGTACTTC,CASRANGGTQYF
TRBJ2-1,-,TRBV4-1,-,TGCGCCAGCAGCCAAGATTCGGGGTTCGTTGGGGCTGACTACAATGAGCAGTTCTTC,CASSQDSGFVGADYNEQFF
TRBJ2-7,-,TRBV28,-,TGTGCCAGCAGCCGCTCCTACGAGCAGTACTTC,CASSRSYEQYF
TRBJ2-7,-,TRBV9,TRBD1,TGTGCCAGCAGCGCGCAGGGGGATACCTACGAGCAGTACTTC,CASSAQGDTYEQYF
TRBJ1-2,-,TRBV9,-,TGTGCCAGCAGCGTAGGGGGTTCGGTAGATGGCTACACCTTC,CASSVGGSVDGYTF
TRBJ2-5,-,TRBV5-1,-,TGCGCCAGCAGCTTGGTACCAGATATCCAAGAGACCCAGTACTTC,CASSLVPDIQETQYF
TRBJ1-2,-,TRBV30,TRBD1,TGTGCCTGGAGCGGAGAGATATGGGACAGAAATAACTATGGCTACACCTTC,CAWSGEIWDRNNYGYTF
TRBJ2-5,-,TRBV5-8,-,TGTGCCAGCAGCTCCGGACTGGCTCAAGAGACCCAGTACTTC,CASSSGLAQETQYF
TRBJ2-1,few,TRBV4-2,TRBD2,TGTGCCAGCAGCCAAGGGGCTAGCGGGGGGGCCGGGTTCTTC,CASSQGASGGAGFF
TRBJ2-3,-,TRBV11-3,-,TGTGCCAGCAGCTTCCGGGGGTACACAGATACGCAGTATTTT,CASSFRGYTDTQYF
TRBJ2-7,-,TRBV30,TRBD2,TGTGCCTGGAGTGTACTGATAGCGGGGGGGCCTTACGAGCAGTACTTC,CAWSVLIAGGPYEQYF
TRBJ1-3,-,TRBV7-2,-,TGTGCCAGCAGCCAAATAAGGGGCCGCTCTGGAAACACCATATATTTT,CASSQIRGRSGNTIYF
TRBJ2-2,-,TRBV11-2,-,TGTGCCAGCAGCTTAGGGCAGGTGGAGCTGTTTTTT,CASSLGQVELFF
TRBJ1-6,-,TRBV6-5,-,TGTGCCAGCATAGCAGATTTCTCCTATAATTCACCCCTCCACTTT,CASIADFSYNSPLHF
TRBJ1-2,-,TRBV6-6,-,TGTGCCAGCAGTTACTCGGGAGGGGAGGCGTACGGCTACACCTTC,CASSYSGGEAYGYTF
TRBJ1-1,-,TRBV23-1,TRBD1,TGCGCCAGCAGGGAGCCAGGGGGTTGGTGCACTGAAGCTTTCTTT,CASREPGGWCTEAFF
TRBJ1-2,-,TRBV5-5,-,TGTGCCAGCAGCTTGGGGAACAGGGTTATAAGCAAGATCTATGGCTACACCTTC,CASSLGNRVISKIYGYTF
TRBJ2-3,-,TRBV5-1,TRBD2,TGCGCCAGCAGGGGCGGGGGGGCCCCAGATACGCAGTATTTT,CASRGGGAPDTQYF
TRBJ2-7,few,TRBV7-7,-,TGTGCTAGCAGCTTGGGGCACGGGGCCAACTACGAGCAGTACTTC,CASSLGHGANYEQYF
TRBJ1-1,few,TRBV7-9,-,TGTGCCAGCAGCTTGACAGGGAACACTGAAGCTTTCTTT,CASSLTGNTEAFF
TRBJ2-5,-,TRBV27,-,TGTGCCAGCAGAAACGGGGCAACCCAACTACACCAAGAGACCCAGTACTTC,CASRNGATQLHQETQYF
TRBJ2-2,once,TRBV5-1,-,TGCGCCAGCGCCAAAGGGGGGCAGAACACCGGGGAGCTGTTTTTT,CASAKGGQNTGELFF
TRBJ1-5,-,TRBV19,-,TGTGCCAGTAAGGACAACAGGGTATTGGTCAATCAGCCCCAGCATTTT,CASKDNRVLVNQPQHF
TRBJ2-7,-,TRBV7-3,-,TGTGCCAGCAGCACGGGGGGCGGCTACGAGCAGTACTTC,CASSTGGGYEQYF
TRBJ1-5,-,TRBV6-6,-,TGTGCCAGCAGTTACTCAACAGGGCTCAATCAGCCCCAGCATTTT,CASSYSTGLNQPQHF
TRBJ1-5,-,TRBV15,-,TGTGCCACCAGCAGGGAATACAGGAATCAGCCCCAGCATTTT,CATSREYRNQPQHF
TRBJ2-7,-,TRBV6-1,TRBD1,TGTGCCAGCAGGAAACCGGGACAGGGAACTAACGAGCAGTACTTC,CASRKPGQGTNEQYF
TRBJ2-1,-,TRBV6-5,TRBD2,TGTGCCAGCAGCCGGGCGGGGGGGCTCGATGAGCAGTTCTTC,CASSRAGGLDEQFF
TRBJ2-5,-,TRBV6-1,-,TGTGCCAGCATTGAACGCAGGGCAGAGACCCAGTACTTC,CASIERRAETQYF
TRBJ1-2,-,TRBV7-8,-,TGTGCCAGCAGCTCACTCCAGGGATGGGGCGCCGGGAACTATGGCTACACCTTC,CASSSLQGWGAGNYGYTF
TRBJ1-6,-,TRBV6-5,TRBD1,TGTGCCAGCGACAGGGGGCCCAATTCACCCCTCCACTTT,CASDRGPNSPLHF
TRBJ2-1,-,TRBV2,TRBD2,TGTGCCAGCAGCCAACTAGCGGGGGCGTACAATGAGCAGTTCTTC,CASSQLAGAYNEQFF
TRBJ1-2,-,TRBV28,-,TGTGCCAGCAGTTTTCTCAGGACGGCCTATGGCTACACCTTC,CASSFLRTAYGYTF
TRBJ2-1,-,TRBV6-5,TRBD2,TGTGCCAGCAGTTGGATAGCGGGGGGCAATTACAATGAGCAGTTCTTC,CASSWIAGGNYNEQFF
TRBJ2-2,-,TRBV18,TRBD1,TGTGCCAGCTCACCACGGGCAGGGGGCACCGGGGAGCTGTTTTTT,CASSPRAGGTGELFF